These 22 T cell receptor beta chains were all obtained from the same sample, sequenced in a study of cytomegalovirus exposure and HLA in healthy donors. Both 60 Vbeta primers and 13 Jbeta primers went into the PCR. Produced via immunoSEQ multiplex PCR; TCRdb's table is partial and in-frame only. Altogether about 120,000 clones are present, about 75% being singletons, with the ten largest covering 9.5% to 15%. Source material: PBMCs. The receptors were gathered from a middle-aged woman in good health and CMV-seropositive.

The chain has TRBV6-4 and TRBJ2-3; 9 bases fit TRBD2. CDR3 length: 16 amino acids. Trimming removed 0 bases from V and 3 bases from J; junction bases left unmatched: 4. Germline V lookup: CDR1 MRHNA, CDR2 SNTAGT. The chain's CDR3 is CASSDSPSGKTDTQYF. The CDR3 DNA reads as TGTGCCAGCAGTGACTCGCCTAGCGGGAAGACAGATACGCAGTATTTT.

The chain links TRBV27 to TRBJ1-2, with D possibly TRBD1 on 6 matching bases. From germline, CDR1 is MNHEY and CDR2 SMNVEV (reference sequence). V shed 6 bases and J shed 4 bases, with 12 bases lying between them. The CDR3 has 13 amino acids. CDR3 residues: CASSPGHFYGYTF. CDR3 coding DNA: TGTGCCAGCAGCCCGGGACACTTCTATGGCTACACCTTC.

This clone has only a few counts. V and J are TRBV6-1 and TRBJ1-3; D gene ambiguous. V lost 4 bases and J 4 bases, leaving 17 bases between the germline ends. There are 16 residues in the CDR3. Germline assignment: CDR1 MNHNS and CDR2 SASEGT. CDR3 sequence: CASSALTGVSGNTIYF. CDR3 coding DNA: TGTGCCAGCAGTGCGCTAACCGGGGTCAGCGGAAACACCATATATTTT.

The gene calls are TRBV30 and TRBJ2-5; perhaps TRBD1 as D (5 bases). The end of the DNA aligns better with TRBJ2-7, so the J call may be wrong. Germline V gene data show CDR1 as GTSNPN and CDR2 as SVGIG (reference sequence). The CDR3 runs to 12 residues. Here the CDR3 DNA reads TGTGCCTGGAGTCGGCAGGGAAGCGAGCAGTACTTC. Protein: CAWSRQGSEQYF.

DNA of the CDR3: TGTGCCAGCAGCGGATTCAGGGTTGAGAACACTGAAGCTTTCTTT. This encodes CASSGFRVENTEAFF. The J gene is TRBJ1-1, the V gene TRBV7-9, with D maybe TRBD1 (5 bases). V was shortened by 5 bases and J by 1 base, with 14 bases between the two germline ends. CDR1 and CDR2 from the germline V gene are SEHNR and FQNEAQ (reference sequence). There are 15 residues in the CDR3.

CDR3 coding DNA: TGTGCCAGCAGGAGACTAGCGGGGGGGGAGACCCAGTACTTC. Amino acids: CASRRLAGGETQYF. The chain has TRBV27 and TRBJ2-5; TRBD2 agrees at 14 bases. The CDR3 length is 14 residues. Germline assignment: CDR1 MNHEY and CDR2 SMNVEV (reference sequence). Unmatched junction bases numbered 2, after V lost 6 bases and J lost 5 bases.

The chain has TRBV5-6 and TRBJ2-5; D not resolved. V lost 3 bases and J lost 5, with 17 bases in between. Germline V CDR1 and CDR2: SGHDT, YYEEEE. The CDR3 is 15 residues long. CDR3 DNA sequence: TGTGCCAGCAGCTCAAAGACTTTTGCTCCGGAGACCCAGTACTTC. This gives the protein CASSSKTFAPETQYF.

The chain uses TRBV18 and TRBJ2-7; a weak D match, TRBD2 (6 bases). The V gene lost 2 bases and the J gene lost 3 bases, with 14 bases spanning the gap. The CDR3 totals 15 residues. From germline, CDR1 is KGHSH and CDR2 LQKENI. CDR3 DNA sequence: TGTGCCAGCTCACCAGCGCCAGGAGGGGACTACGAGCAGTACTTC. This sequence encodes CASSPAPGGDYEQYF.

This chain uses TRBV4-1 with TRBJ2-1, with 7 bases matching TRBD1. Germline CDR1 reads MGHRA; CDR2 reads YSYEKL. This CDR3 contains 18 residues. V trimming: 0 bases; J trimming: 0 bases; junction bases outside the gene matches: 8. In nucleotides, the CDR3 is TGCGCCAGCAGCCAAGATCCCGGGACAGCCAACTCCTACAATGAGCAGTTCTTC. Its protein is CASSQDPGTANSYNEQFF.

V and J are TRBV2 and TRBJ1-1; 12 bases match TRBD1. V trimming: 11 bases; J trimming: 4 bases; junction bases outside the gene matches: 17. Germline loops: CDR1 SNHLY, CDR2 FYNNEI. The CDR3 length is 17 residues. DNA of the CDR3: TGTGCCCGCCCCCCCGCCGGGACAGGGGGCGCGAGCACTGAAGCTTTCTTT. It translates to CARPPAGTGGASTEAFF.

The chain employs TRBV4-1 and TRBJ2-7; 8 nucleotides match TRBD1. CDR1 and CDR2 (germline): MGHRA, YSYEKL. V was pared by 0 bases and J by 2 bases, with 3 bases of the junction left unmatched. The CDR3 consists of 15 residues. In nucleotides, the CDR3 is TGCGCCAGCAGCCAAGAACAGGGGGGCCCCTACGAGCAGTACTTC. It yields the protein CASSQEQGGPYEQYF.

The J gene is TRBJ1-2, the V gene TRBV30, with a tentative D call TRBD1 (6 bases). V was shortened by 2 bases and J by 4 bases, with 20 bases between the two germline ends. CDR1 and CDR2 from the germline V gene are GTSNPN and SVGIG (reference sequence). This CDR3 region has 16 residues. The CDR3 reads CAWSSLSGQRIYGYTF. The CDR3 coding sequence is TGTGCCTGGAGTTCCCTGTCGGGACAAAGGATCTATGGCTACACCTTC. Full variable domain (outside the CDR3, taken from reference TRBV30 and TRBJ1-2): SQTIHQWPATLVQPVGSPLSLECTVEGTSNPNLYWYRQAAGRGLQLLFYSVGIGQISSEVPQNLSASRPQDRQFILSSKKLLLSDSGFYLCAWSSLSGQRIYGYTFGSGTRLTVV.

The V call is TRBV19, the J call TRBJ1-2, with D possibly being TRBD1 (5 bases). The length of the CDR3 is 13 residues. V was cut by 5 bases and J by 6 bases, with 13 bases left in between. Germline V gene data show CDR1 as LNHDA and CDR2 as SQIVND (reference sequence). This chain's CDR3 is CASSQAGNNGYTF. The CDR3 nucleotides are TGTGCCAGTAGTCAGGCAGGGAATAATGGCTACACCTTC. Complete variable domain (other parts from reference TRBV19 and TRBJ1-2): DGGITQSPKYLFRKEGQNVTLSCEQNLNHDAMYWYRQDPGQGLRLIYYSQIVNDFQKGDIAEGYSVSREKKESFPLTVTSAQKNPTAFYLCASSQAGNNGYTFGSGTRLTVV.

This clone was detected only a few times. This chain connects TRBV4-2 to TRBJ1-1; D ambiguous. Germline loops: CDR1 LGHNA, CDR2 YNFKEQ. The CDR3 loop spans 15 amino acids. V shed 3 bases and J shed 4 bases, with 15 bases lying between them. The CDR3 protein is CASSQGGVGSTEAFF. CDR3 sequence (DNA): TGTGCCAGCAGCCAGGGCGGGGTGGGGAGCACTGAAGCTTTCTTT.

The J gene is TRBJ1-1, the V gene TRBV7-9; 7 bases agree with TRBD1. The CDR3 is 15 amino acids. Losses at the gene ends were 3 bases for V and 7 bases for J; bases not matched to a gene: 11. CDR1 and CDR2 from the germline V gene are SEHNR and FQNEAQ (reference sequence). The CDR3 here is CASSLIRGTADEAFF. The CDR3, as DNA: TGTGCCAGCAGCTTGATCCGCGGGACAGCGGATGAAGCTTTCTTT.

The V gene is TRBV2, the J gene TRBJ1-1, with 7 bases that match TRBD1. The germline CDR1 and CDR2 sequences are SNHLY and FYNNEI. V lost 4 bases, J lost 5 bases, and 4 bases stayed unmatched. The length of the CDR3 is 13 residues. The CDR3 spells CASSGLTGTEAFF. The CDR3 nucleotides read TGTGCCAGCAGTGGGTTGACAGGGACTGAAGCTTTCTTT. The whole variable domain, filled in from reference TRBV2 and TRBJ1-1, reads EPEVTQTPSHQVTQMGQEVILRCVPISNHLYFYWYRQILGQKVEFLVSFYNNEISEKSEIFDDQFSVERPDGSNFTLKIRSTKLEDSAMYFCASSGLTGTEAFFGQGTRLTVV.

The sample holds a few counts of this clone. The chain uses TRBV5-1 and TRBJ2-7; D is perhaps TRBD2 (5 bases). The ends were cut back, 4 bases at V and 7 bases at J, with 18 bases in the middle. Looked up from germline, CDR1 is SGHRS and CDR2 is YFSETQ. The CDR3 runs to 14 residues. In DNA, the CDR3 is TGCGCCAGCAGCCCTGGACTCGCCGAGCGAGAGCAGTACTTC. It encodes CASSPGLAEREQYF.

This clone was observed a few times. The rearrangement links TRBV11-3 to TRBJ1-1; D not resolved. This CDR3 region has 13 residues. Germline V gene sequence: CDR1 SGHNT, CDR2 YENEEA. V lost 5 bases, J lost 6 bases, and 13 bases lay in between. The CDR3 loop reads CASSRGGLPEAFF. DNA of the CDR3: TGTGCCAGCAGCAGAGGAGGTCTACCTGAAGCTTTCTTT.

The V call is TRBV7-9, the J call TRBJ2-1; 8 bases line up with TRBD2. Germline loops: CDR1 SEHNR, CDR2 FQNEAQ (reference sequence). The CDR3 length is 15 residues. V was clipped by 5 bases and J by 8 bases; unmatched bases: 11. The CDR3, as DNA: TGTGCCAGCAGCATTAGCGGGGTCTACCGGGATGAGCAGTTCTTC. Encoded protein: CASSISGVYRDEQFF.

This clone was detected a few times. This sequence joins TRBV2 and TRBJ2-2; a possible D gene is TRBD2 (5 bases). Trimming removed 8 bases from V and 9 bases from J, with 19 bases in between. The germline gives CDR1 SNHLY, CDR2 FYNNEI. The CDR3 loop spans 14 amino acids. CDR3 DNA: TGTGCCAGCGGTAAAAGCGGCTTTGGGCGGGAGCTGTTTTTT. Residues: CASGKSGFGRELFF.

This chain joins TRBV9 and TRBJ2-4; D gene uncertain. Germline CDR1 SGDLS, CDR2 YYNGEE. V lost 3 bases and J 0 bases, leaving 10 bases between the germline ends. The CDR3 runs to 15 residues. CDR3 region: CASSAHSAAKNIQYF. CDR3 DNA: TGTGCCAGCAGCGCCCATAGTGCAGCCAAAAACATTCAGTACTTC.

This chain joins TRBV29-1 and TRBJ1-1, with no clear D. Germline loops: CDR1 SQVTM, CDR2 ANQGSEA. V lost 2 bases and J lost 5, with 3 bases in between. The CDR3 consists of 10 residues. The CDR3 bases are TGCAGCGTTGAACGGACTGAAGCTTTCTTT. Amino acids: CSVERTEAFF.